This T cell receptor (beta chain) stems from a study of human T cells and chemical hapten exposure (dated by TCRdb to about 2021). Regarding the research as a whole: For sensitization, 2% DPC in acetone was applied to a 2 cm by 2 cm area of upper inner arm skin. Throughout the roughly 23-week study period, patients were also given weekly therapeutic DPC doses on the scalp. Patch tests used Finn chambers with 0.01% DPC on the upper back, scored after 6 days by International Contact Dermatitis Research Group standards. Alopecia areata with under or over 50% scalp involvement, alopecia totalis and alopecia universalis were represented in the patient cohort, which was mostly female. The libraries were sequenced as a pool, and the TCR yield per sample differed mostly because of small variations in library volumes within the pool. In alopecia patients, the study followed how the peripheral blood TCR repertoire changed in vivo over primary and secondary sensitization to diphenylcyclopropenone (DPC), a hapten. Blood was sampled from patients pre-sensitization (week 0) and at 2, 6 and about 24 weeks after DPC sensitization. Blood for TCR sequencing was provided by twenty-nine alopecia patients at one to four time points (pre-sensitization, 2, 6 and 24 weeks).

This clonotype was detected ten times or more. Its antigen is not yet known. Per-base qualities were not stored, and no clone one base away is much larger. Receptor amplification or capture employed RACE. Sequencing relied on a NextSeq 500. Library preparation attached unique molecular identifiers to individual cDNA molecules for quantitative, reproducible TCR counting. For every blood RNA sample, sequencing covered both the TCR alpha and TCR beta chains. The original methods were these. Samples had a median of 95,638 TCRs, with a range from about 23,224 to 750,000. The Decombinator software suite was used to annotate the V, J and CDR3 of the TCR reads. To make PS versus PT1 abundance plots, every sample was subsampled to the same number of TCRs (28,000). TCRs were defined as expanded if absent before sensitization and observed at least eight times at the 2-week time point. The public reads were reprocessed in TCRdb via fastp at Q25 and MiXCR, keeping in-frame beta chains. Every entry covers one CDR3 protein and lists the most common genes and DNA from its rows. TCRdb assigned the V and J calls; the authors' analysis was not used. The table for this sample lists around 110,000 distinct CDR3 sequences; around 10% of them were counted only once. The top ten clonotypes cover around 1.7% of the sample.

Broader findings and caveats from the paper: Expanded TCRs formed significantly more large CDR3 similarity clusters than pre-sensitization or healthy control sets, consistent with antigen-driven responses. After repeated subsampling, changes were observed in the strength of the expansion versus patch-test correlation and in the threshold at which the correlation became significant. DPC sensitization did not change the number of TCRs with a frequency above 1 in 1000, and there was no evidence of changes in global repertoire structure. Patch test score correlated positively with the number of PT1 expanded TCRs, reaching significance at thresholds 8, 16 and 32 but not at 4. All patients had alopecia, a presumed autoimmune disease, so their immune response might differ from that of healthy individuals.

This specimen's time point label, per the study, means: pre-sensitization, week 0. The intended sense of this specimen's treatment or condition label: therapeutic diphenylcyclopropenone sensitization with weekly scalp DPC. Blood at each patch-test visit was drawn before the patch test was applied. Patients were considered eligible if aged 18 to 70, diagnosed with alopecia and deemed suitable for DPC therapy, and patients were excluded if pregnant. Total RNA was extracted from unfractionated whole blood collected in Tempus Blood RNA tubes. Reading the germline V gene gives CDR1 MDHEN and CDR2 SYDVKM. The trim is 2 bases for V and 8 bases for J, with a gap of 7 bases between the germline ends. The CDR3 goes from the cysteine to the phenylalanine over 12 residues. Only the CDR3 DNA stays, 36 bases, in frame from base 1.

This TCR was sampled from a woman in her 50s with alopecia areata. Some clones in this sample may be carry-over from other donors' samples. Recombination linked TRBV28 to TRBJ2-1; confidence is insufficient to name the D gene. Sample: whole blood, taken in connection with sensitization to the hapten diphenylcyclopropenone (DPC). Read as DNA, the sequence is TGTGCCAGCAGTTTACAGTTCCATGAGCAGTTCTTC. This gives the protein CASSLQFHEQFF.